Shown below are 16 T cell receptor beta chains from a single sample sequenced in a study of shared T cell receptors in the human thymus. TCRdb keeps only in-frame clones here, not all; method: immunoSEQ multiplex PCR. This sample has more than 550,000 clones, with 80% to 90% found just once. The same data also contributed to another study, on human thymus T cells.

The sample was thymocytes. The source is a girl less than two years old with a congenital heart defect.

The J gene is TRBJ2-7, the V gene TRBV11-2; D uncertain. Trimming left V 1 base short and J 0 bases short, with 10 bases between. In germline, CDR1 is SGHAT, CDR2 FQNNGV. The CDR3 loop spans 15 amino acids. The CDR3 coding sequence is TGTGCCAGCAGCTTAGGGCAGAGGAGCTCCTACGAGCAGTACTTC. It specifies CASSLGQRSSYEQYF.

The V call is TRBV15, the J call TRBJ1-1; D not resolved. Trimming removed 9 bases at V and 6 bases at J, with 11 bases between. This CDR3 region has 11 residues. Per the germline V gene, CDR1 is LNHNV and CDR2 is YYDKDF (reference sequence). The CDR3 region has the DNA TGTGCCACGAAGACAACAGCTGAAGCTTTCTTT. Residues: CATKTTAEAFF. The whole variable domain, remainder taken from reference TRBV15 and TRBJ1-1, is DAMVIQNPRYQVTQFGKPVTLSCSQTLNHNVMYWYQQKSSQAPKLLFHYYDKDFNNEADTPDNFQSRRPNTSFCFLDIRSPGLGDTAMYLCATKTTAEAFFGQGTRLTVV.

J is TRBJ2-4 and V is TRBV11-2, with D unclear. Trimming removed 4 bases from V and 7 bases from J, with 17 bases in between. The germline CDR1 and CDR2 sequences are SGHAT and FQNNGV. This CDR3 region has 15 residues. The CDR3 DNA sequence: TGTGCCAGCAGCTCCCGCAGAGGCGGATGGAACATTCAGTACTTC. It encodes CASSSRRGGWNIQYF.

A single count supports this clone. The chain uses TRBV5-6 and TRBJ2-1; 9 bases are shared with TRBD2. The ends lost 1 base at V and 4 bases at J; junction bases unmatched: 9. Germline V lookup: CDR1 SGHDT, CDR2 YYEEEE. This CDR3 region has 17 residues. CDR3 in amino acids: CASSLNLGRGGYNEQFF. The CDR3 DNA is TGTGCCAGCAGCTTGAATCTCGGGCGGGGGGGATACAATGAGCAGTTCTTC.

This clone showed up just a few times. This chain joins TRBV18 and TRBJ2-7; no firm D call. Trimming took 3 bases from V and 4 from J, leaving 16 bases between them. Germline V gene sequence: CDR1 KGHSH, CDR2 LQKENI. CDR3 length: 15 residues. The CDR3 bases are TGTGCCAGCTCACCCCTTGAGGCCAAAGATTACGAGCAGTACTTC. This codes for CASSPLEAKDYEQYF.

This chain uses TRBV7-9 with TRBJ1-2, with D perhaps TRBD1 (5 bases). CDR3 size: 14 residues. The V and J ends lost 5 bases and 5 bases respectively, with 15 bases between them. Germline V gene lookup returns CDR1 SEHNR and CDR2 FQNEAQ (reference sequence). The CDR3 nucleotides are TGTGCCAGCAGCAATACCGGGACTACTTATGGCTACACCTTC. Translation: CASSNTGTTYGYTF.

V gene TRBV5-1 combines with J gene TRBJ2-2; the match to TRBD1 covers 8 bases. The CDR3 contains 13 residues. Trimming at V came to 4 bases and at J to 4 bases, leaving 0 bases not matched to a gene. Germline CDR1 and CDR2: SGHRS and YFSETQ. In DNA, the CDR3 is TGCGCCAGCAGCGACAGGGGCACCGGGGAGCTGTTTTTT. Amino acid sequence: CASSDRGTGELFF.

The chain is built from TRBV4-3 and TRBJ1-2; the D gene is possibly TRBD1 (5 bases). The CDR3 length is 15 residues. Germline V gene sequence: CDR1 LGHNA, CDR2 YSLEER. The V end lost 0 bases, the J end lost 9 bases, and 17 bases lay between the germline ends. The CDR3 DNA reads as TGCGCCAGCAGCCAAGATGCAGGGCAGTACTCTCGCTACACCTTC. Translated: CASSQDAGQYSRYTF.

The chain uses TRBV5-6 and TRBJ2-3; the match to TRBD2 covers 10 bases. The CDR3 runs to 15 residues. V lost 3 bases, J lost 1 base, and 2 bases stayed unmatched. Germline CDR1 reads SGHDT; CDR2 reads YYEEEE. The CDR3, as DNA: TGTGCCAGCAGCTCCCTAGCGGGGGGCACAGATACGCAGTATTTT. Its translation: CASSSLAGGTDTQYF.

The rearrangement links TRBV2 to TRBJ1-1; D not resolved. CDR1 is SNHLY and CDR2 is FYNNEI in the germline V gene. V lost 4 bases to trimming and J lost 1 base, with 10 bases between them. The CDR3 sequence is 14 residues long. In DNA, the CDR3 is TGTGCCAGCAGTGCTCATAGCTCGAACACTGAAGCTTTCTTT. Amino acid sequence: CASSAHSSNTEAFF.

The chain is built from TRBV28 and TRBJ2-7; 7 bases agree with TRBD1. The CDR3 is made up of 15 amino acids. V gave up 5 bases and J gave up 0 bases; unmatched junction bases: 7. CDR1 and CDR2 from the germline V gene are MDHEN and SYDVKM. The CDR3 loop is CASSHRGPSSYEQYF. Here the CDR3 DNA reads TGTGCCAGCAGTCACAGGGGACCTAGCTCCTACGAGCAGTACTTC.

For this clone: The same CDR3 also results from other DNA sequences found in this sample. The V gene is TRBV28, the J gene TRBJ2-5; unclear D gene. The V end lost 3 bases, the J end lost 4 bases, and 3 bases lay between the germline ends. The CDR3 has 11 residues. The germline CDR1 and CDR2 sequences are MDHEN and SYDVKM. The CDR3, as DNA: TGTGCCAGCAGTTTGCGAGAGACCCAGTACTTC. Its protein is CASSLRETQYF. The complete variable domain, with remaining parts taken from reference TRBV28 and TRBJ2-5, reads DVKVTQSSRYLVKRTGEKVFLECVQDMDHENMFWYRQDPGLGLRLIYFSYDVKMKEKGDIPEGYSVSREKKERFSLILESASTNQTSMYLCASSLRETQYFGPGTRLLVL.

The chain employs TRBV29-1 and TRBJ2-2, with 12 bases lining up with TRBD2. Germline V CDR1 and CDR2: SQVTM, ANQGSEA. The CDR3 runs 17 residues. V lost 0 bases, J lost 8 bases, and 10 bases stayed unmatched. CDR3 nucleotides: TGCAGCGTTGAAGATCACACTAGCGGGGGGCCTGGGGGGGAGCTGTTTTTT. Its translation: CSVEDHTSGGPGGELFF.

J is TRBJ1-1 and V is TRBV7-9, with D possibly TRBD1 on 5 matching bases. V lost 5 bases, J lost 3 bases, and 13 bases lay in between. CDR3 size: 14 residues. Germline CDR1 SEHNR, CDR2 FQNEAQ (reference sequence). The CDR3: CASSLRVGDTEAFF. The CDR3 DNA is TGTGCCAGCAGCCTCAGGGTAGGCGACACTGAAGCTTTCTTT.

The V gene is TRBV5-6, the J gene TRBJ2-4, with D tentatively TRBD2 (5 bases). Trimming shortened V by 0 bases and J by 0 bases, and 16 bases separated the two germline ends. Germline-derived CDR1 and CDR2 are SGHDT and YYEEEE. The CDR3 runs 18 residues. The CDR3 bases are TGTGCCAGCAGCTTGGAAACACGGACCGGACTAGCCAAAAACATTCAGTACTTC. The encoded protein is CASSLETRTGLAKNIQYF.

This sequence joins TRBV4-2 and TRBJ2-5; the D gene is possibly TRBD1 (6 bases). Germline V CDR1 and CDR2: LGHNA, YNFKEQ. The CDR3 runs 16 residues. The V end was cut by 1 base, the J end by 4 bases, with 16 bases between. CDR3 sequence (DNA): TGTGCCAGCAGCCAAGGACTCAGGGGTCCACGAGAGACCCAGTACTTC. Translation: CASSQGLRGPRETQYF.